These 28 T cell receptor beta chains were sequenced from one sample in a study of blood T cell repertoires in COVID-19. Method: immunoSEQ multiplex PCR; TCRdb's copy keeps in-frame clones and lacks some. Among about 75,000 clones, less than 85% were seen once, and the ten largest hold 5% to 5.5%. Sample: peripheral blood. The receptors stem from a woman older than 75 with active or convalescent COVID-19.

The V and J genes are TRBV21-1 and TRBJ2-3; the listed D gene, TRBD2, was not tested against the DNA. TRBV21-1 is termed a pseudogene. The CDR3 is 21 amino acids. CDR3 protein: CASSLPERLAGAVDGTDTQYF. The CDR3 DNA reads TGTGCCAGCAGCCTACCCGAACGCCTAGCGGGAGCTGTGGATGGAACAGATACGCAGTATTTT.

V gene TRBV6-2 or TRBV6-3 combines with J gene TRBJ1-5; no reliable D call. CDR1 is MNHEY, CDR2 SVGEGT, per germline. The CDR3 has 14 amino acids. V dropped 6 bases and J dropped 5 bases, with 14 bases sitting between them. CDR3: CASSKSVPYQPQHF. For the CDR3, the DNA is TGTGCCAGCAGCAAAAGCGTTCCTTATCAGCCCCAGCATTTT.

The rearrangement uses TRBV6-2 or TRBV6-3 and TRBJ1-5; D unclear. Germline CDR1 and CDR2: MNHEY and SVGEGT. CDR3 length: 16 amino acids. V gave up 6 bases and J gave up 0 bases, with 15 bases separating them. CDR3 sequence: CASSSADGYSNQPQHF. CDR3 DNA sequence: TGTGCCAGCAGCAGCGCTGACGGGTATAGCAATCAGCCCCAGCATTTT.

The CDR3 nucleotides are TGTGCCAGCAGCTACCCCCGGGACAGGTTGACTGAAGCTTTCTTT. Its protein product is CASSYPRDRLTEAFF. This sequence joins TRBV7-9 and TRBJ1-1; 8 bases are shared with TRBD1. CDR3 length equals 15 residues. Germline trimming cut 4 bases from V and 5 bases from J; bases unmatched to any gene: 9. Germline CDR1 is SEHNR and CDR2 is FQNEAQ (reference sequence).

The chain carries TRBV11-3 and TRBJ1-1, with D possibly being TRBD1 (5 bases). This CDR3 comprises 14 residues. With 5 bases removed from V and 1 base from J, the gap between germline ends came to 11 bases. Germline V CDR1 and CDR2: SGHNT, YENEEA. CDR3 amino acids: CASSRGGTNTEAFF. Here the CDR3 DNA reads TGTGCCAGCAGCCGCGGGGGTACGAACACTGAAGCTTTCTTT.

This chain joins TRBV7-9 and TRBJ2-6; a possible D gene is TRBD1 (5 bases). The CDR3 is 17 residues long. Trimming removed 5 bases from V and 0 bases from J, with 14 bases in between. Germline CDR1 SEHNR, CDR2 FQNEAQ (reference sequence). The CDR3 sequence is CASSRDSLSSGANVLTF. The CDR3, as DNA: TGTGCCAGCAGCCGAGACAGCCTTTCCTCTGGGGCCAACGTCCTGACTTTC.

The rearrangement uses TRBV6-2 or TRBV6-3 and TRBJ2-1; 11 bases align to TRBD2. This CDR3 contains 16 residues. CDR1 MNHEY and CDR2 SVGEGT come from the germline V gene. J gave up 1 base and V 6 bases, and 5 bases lay outside the gene matches. As DNA, the CDR3 is TGTGCCAGCAGCCCCGGGACTAGCGGATCCTACAATGAGCAGTTCTTC. Encoded protein: CASSPGTSGSYNEQFF.

This clone was recorded only once. The V call is TRBV9, the J call TRBJ2-1, with 14 bases identical to TRBD2. The CDR3 contains 17 residues. V was pared by 3 bases and J by 12 bases, with 14 bases of the junction left unmatched. Germline V gene data show CDR1 as SGDLS and CDR2 as YYNGEE. DNA of the CDR3: TGTGCCAGCAGCGCCCCGGACAGGACTAGCGGGAGGTCGGGGCAGTTCTTC. Translating it yields CASSAPDRTSGRSGQFF.

This chain connects TRBV7-3 to TRBJ2-7, with TRBD2 as a possible D gene (6 bases). V was cut by 2 bases and J by 7 bases, with 12 bases left in between. This CDR3 is 13 amino acids long. Looked up from germline, CDR1 is SGHTA and CDR2 is FQGTGA. The CDR3 DNA is TGTGCCAGCAGCTTAGGGCAGGCGGGGGAGCAGTACTTC. It is translated as CASSLGQAGEQYF.

This clone has more than one count but fewer than ten. The chain uses TRBV7-2 and TRBJ1-6; 8 bases agree with TRBD1. With 4 bases clipped from V and 4 bases from J, the junction kept 3 bases outside the gene matches. Germline V gene sequence: CDR1 SGHTA, CDR2 FQGNSA. The CDR3 spans 15 residues. The CDR3 loop reads CASSWGTGYNSPLHF. The CDR3 DNA is TGTGCCAGCAGCTGGGGGACAGGTTATAATTCACCCCTCCACTTT.

The CDR3 reads CASSLSRQGSLEQYF. For the CDR3, the DNA is TGTGCCAGCAGTTTATCAAGACAGGGGTCCCTCGAGCAGTACTTC. The chain carries TRBV27 and TRBJ2-7; TRBD1 aligns across 8 bases. The V gene's germline CDR1 is MNHEY and CDR2 SMNVEV (reference sequence). The CDR3 is made up of 15 amino acids. V shed 0 bases, J shed 6 bases, and the junction held 7 bases outside the gene matches.

Regarding this clone: At one end the junction does not follow the germline gene, possibly because of a read error. V and J are TRBV6-5 and TRBJ2-1; 12 bases agree with TRBD2. There are 15 residues in the CDR3. In germline, CDR1 is MNHEY, CDR2 SVGAGI. As DNA, the CDR3 is TGTGCCAGCAGTGACTCTAGCGGGAGGGCGAATGAGCAGTTCTTC. Translated, it gives CASSDSSGRANEQFF.

This clone was seen a handful of times. The rearrangement joins TRBV28 to TRBJ2-3, with 9 bases matching TRBD2. In germline, CDR1 is MDHEN, CDR2 SYDVKM. Trimming removed 3 bases from V and 5 bases from J; junction bases left unmatched: 9. The CDR3 consists of 16 residues. CDR3 bases: TGTGCCAGCAGTTTTTACTGGCGGGAGGGCCAAGATACGCAGTATTTT. Translation: CASSFYWREGQDTQYF. The full variable domain, completed using reference TRBV28 and TRBJ2-3, is DVKVTQSSRYLVKRTGEKVFLECVQDMDHENMFWYRQDPGLGLRLIYFSYDVKMKEKGDIPEGYSVSREKKERFSLILESASTNQTSMYLCASSFYWREGQDTQYFGPGTRLTVL.

V gene TRBV10-3 combines with J gene TRBJ1-2; 8 nucleotides line up with TRBD1. The V and J ends lost 6 bases and 8 bases, in that order; junction bases with no gene match: 8. Germline lookup yields CDR1 ENHRY and CDR2 SYGVKD. The CDR3 loop spans 13 amino acids. CDR3 sequence (DNA): TGTGCCATCAGGATGGACAGGGCTGAGGGCTACACCTTC. Translation gives CAIRMDRAEGYTF.

The chain combines TRBV2 with TRBJ2-1, with a tentative D call TRBD2 (6 bases). Germline V gene sequence: CDR1 SNHLY, CDR2 FYNNEI. Trimming pared 5 bases from V and 6 bases from J, leaving 17 bases between. CDR3 length: 15 amino acids. The CDR3 loop is CASSSGTEQVNEQFF. In DNA form, the CDR3 reads TGTGCCAGCAGTTCCGGGACTGAACAAGTCAATGAGCAGTTCTTC.

The CDR3 DNA reads TGTGCCAGTAGTATGAACAGGGCGAACACCGGGGAGCTGTTTTTT. Its protein product is CASSMNRANTGELFF. The genes are TRBV19 and TRBJ2-2; D might be TRBD1 (6 bases). V was clipped by 3 bases and J by 0 bases, with 8 bases between them. The CDR3 has 15 amino acids. Looked up from germline, CDR1 is LNHDA and CDR2 is SQIVND (reference sequence).

J is TRBJ1-2 and V is TRBV6-6, with D unclear. The V end lost 4 bases, the J end lost 2 bases, and 8 bases lay between the germline ends. The CDR3 is made up of 13 amino acids. Germline CDR1 reads MNHNY; CDR2 reads SVGAGI (reference sequence). In nucleotides, the CDR3 is TGTGCCAGCAGTTCCCCACAAAACTATGGCTACACCTTC. It translates to CASSSPQNYGYTF.

This clone was observed a few times. The rearrangement uses TRBV9 and TRBJ2-1; maybe TRBD2 (5 bases). The germline V gene encodes CDR1 SGDLS and CDR2 YYNGEE. This CDR3 contains 14 residues. V was shortened by 0 bases and J by 6 bases, with 10 bases between the two germline ends. In DNA, the CDR3 is TGTGCCAGCAGCGTAGGGATAGCGACCAATGAGCAGTTCTTC. Its protein product is CASSVGIATNEQFF.

The chain has TRBV7-2 and TRBJ2-3; tentative D call: TRBD2 (6 bases). This CDR3 is built from 14 residues. Germline V gene data show CDR1 as SGHTA and CDR2 as FQGNSA. V lost 1 base to trimming and J lost 3 bases, with 8 bases between them. The CDR3 bases are TGTGCCAGCAGCTTAGTTGCGGGGACAGATACGCAGTATTTT. Its translation: CASSLVAGTDTQYF.

V is TRBV11-3 and J is TRBJ2-1; TRBD1 matches 7 bases. The CDR3 is made up of 15 amino acids. Germline V gene data show CDR1 as SGHNT and CDR2 as YENEEA. The J segment lost 3 bases and the V segment lost 1 base, leaving 3 bases of the junction unmatched. CDR3 DNA: TGTGCCAGCAGCTTAGGAAACAGGGGCTACAATGAGCAGTTCTTC. Protein product: CASSLGNRGYNEQFF.

V usage is TRBV7-9 and J usage is TRBJ1-2; D not resolved. The CDR3 has 12 residues. Germline V gene data show CDR1 as SEHNR and CDR2 as FQNEAQ (reference sequence). The V end lost 3 bases, the J end lost 8 bases, and 10 bases lay between the germline ends. The CDR3 loop reads CASSFDAGGYTF. DNA of the CDR3: TGTGCCAGCAGCTTTGACGCGGGAGGCTACACCTTC.

The chain uses TRBV28 and TRBJ2-4, with TRBD2 matching 8 bases. Germline V CDR1 and CDR2: MDHEN, SYDVKM. This CDR3 spans 18 amino acids. The V gene end was trimmed by 2 bases and the J gene end by 7 bases; junction bases not matched to a gene: 16. The CDR3 loop reads CASSLPLAEVTYGNIQYF. CDR3 bases: TGTGCCAGCAGTTTACCACTAGCGGAGGTCACTTACGGGAACATTCAGTACTTC. The entire variable domain, with the rest obtained from reference TRBV28 and TRBJ2-4, is as follows: DVKVTQSSRYLVKRTGEKVFLECVQDMDHENMFWYRQDPGLGLRLIYFSYDVKMKEKGDIPEGYSVSREKKERFSLILESASTNQTSMYLCASSLPLAEVTYGNIQYFGAGTRLSVL.

The chain carries TRBV19 and TRBJ2-1, with 9 bases aligning to TRBD1. This CDR3 is 13 amino acids long. The ends lost 6 bases at V and 8 bases at J; junction bases unmatched: 5. Germline V CDR1 and CDR2: LNHDA, SQIVND (reference sequence). CDR3 residues: CASRTTGGYEQFF. The CDR3 coding sequence is TGTGCCAGTAGGACCACAGGGGGCTATGAGCAGTTCTTC.

The chain has TRBV19 and TRBJ1-5; TRBD1 matches 9 bases. The trim removed 5 bases at V and 1 base at J, leaving 9 bases unmatched. The V gene's germline CDR1 is LNHDA and CDR2 SQIVND (reference sequence). The CDR3 spans 17 residues. CDR3 nucleotide sequence: TGTGCCAGTAGTTTTACAGGGGGCGGAGGAAGCAATCAGCCCCAGCATTTT. Amino acid sequence: CASSFTGGGGSNQPQHF.

The chain recombines TRBV7-2 with TRBJ2-1; D is undetermined. This CDR3 has 17 amino acids. The V gene lost 3 bases and the J gene lost 0 bases, with 15 bases spanning the gap. CDR1 and CDR2 from the germline V gene are SGHTA and FQGNSA. CDR3 region: CASSFIAAWSSYNEQFF. For the CDR3, the DNA is TGTGCCAGCAGCTTTATAGCAGCTTGGAGCTCCTACAATGAGCAGTTCTTC.

The J gene is TRBJ1-2, the V gene TRBV4-1, with TRBD1 identical over 8 bases. V dropped 4 bases and J dropped 4; count of bases not matched to a gene: 11. Germline assignment: CDR1 MGHRA and CDR2 YSYEKL. The length of the CDR3 is 16 residues. CDR3 nucleotides: TGCGCCAGCAGCCGCCGGACAGGGACTAAAAGCTATGGCTACACCTTC. It is translated as CASSRRTGTKSYGYTF.

V and J are TRBV6-5 and TRBJ2-7; 11 bases match TRBD2. With 3 bases clipped from V and 4 bases from J, the junction kept 8 bases outside the gene matches. Germline CDR1 reads MNHEY; CDR2 reads SVGAGI. CDR3 length: 16 amino acids. The CDR3 DNA reads as TGTGCCAGCAGTTATTTATCCGGGACTAGCGGATACGAGCAGTACTTC. Translated, it gives CASSYLSGTSGYEQYF.

The CDR3 DNA sequence: TGTGCCTGGAGTGCCTCCTTAGGGGGCGCGTCCTATTTT. Its protein is CAWSASLGGASYF. The gene calls are TRBV30 and TRBJ2-3; 7 positions agree with TRBD1. The germline V gene has CDR1 GTSNPN and CDR2 SVGIG (reference sequence). The CDR3 sequence is 13 residues long. V lost 1 base, J lost 15 bases, and 13 bases stayed unmatched.